This TCR beta chain was observed in a study of shared clonotypes between healthy human individuals (dated by TCRdb to the early 2020s). The study in broad terms: A couple of women and a few men aged 18 to 49 years were included in the cohort. Leukapheresis yielded between about 0.9 and 9 billion PBMCs per donor. For each donor, CD4 naive and CD4 memory were each given three plates, CD8 naive was given two plates, and CD8 memory was given one plate. The study deeply sequenced blood TCR repertoires of five healthy adults to estimate repertoire size and the extent of clonotype sharing between individuals. Different laboratories and diverse techniques were used to prepare libraries and sequence TCR repertoires, to increase sequencing depth and limit assay-specific biases. General conclusions and limits of the study: Compared with non-shared clonotypes, clonotypes shared by all four sorted-subset donors had higher generation probabilities. Based on pairwise subsampling, the degree of clonotype sharing among donors was expected to be affected by sequencing depth. Even with the large sequencing depth, rarefaction of the sorted-subset datasets indicated that sequencing was incomplete. The small number of donors limited the genetic and exposure-history diversity represented. Around 5% of naive CD4, 3% to 4% of naive CD8, 2.3% of memory CD4, and less than 0.45% of memory CD8 clonotypes were shared across four donors. Only blood was sampled, and tissue TCR repertoires likely differ from those in blood. Naive subsets generally had larger estimated clonotype richness than memory subsets.

The donors were healthy, HIV-negative adults who had no recently reported acute infections or vaccinations. All donors were Caucasian adults living in Nashville, Tennessee, USA. CD4+ T cells were enriched by magnetic negative selection; naive cells were then positively selected on CD45RA, and the negative fraction formed the memory subset. After blood collection by leukapheresis, PBMCs were isolated using Ficoll-Histopaque density gradient centrifugation and then cryopreserved in the vapor phase of liquid nitrogen. Purity and quantity of every magnetically sorted T cell population were checked by analytical flow cytometry. From each sorted fraction, genomic DNA was isolated and quantified by UV absorbance on a Nanodrop 2000c. Using the deep immunoSEQ assay, multiplex PCR amplified TCR CDR3 regions from genomic DNA. Extracted genomic DNA from each cell subset was spread evenly across all wells of several immunoSEQ 96-well plates, with each plate serving as a replicate. For sorted subsets, around 200 ng genomic DNA, equal to 30,000 to 35,000 T cell genomes, was loaded into each replicate PCR. Purified libraries were quantified with a Qubit 3.0 fluorometer, sized on a Bioanalyzer 2100, and re-quantified with the KAPA Library Quantification kit. Every immunoSEQ 96-well plate was sequenced on a dedicated single-read 150-cycle Illumina NextSeq 550 flow cell. On the study's bioinformatics: The immunoSEQ output contained only junctional sequences without quality scores, so filtering could not match that applied to full-length reads. To assign V/J genes and CDR3, sequences were annotated against IMGT germline references using PyIR, a Python wrapper for IgBLAST v1.9. Any read was removed if the V/J assignment was weak (E-value above 1e-6), the CDR3 was missing, or the read contained stop codons, out-of-frame junctions, or ambiguous translated residues. V3J clonotypes were defined as sequences sharing an identical inferred V gene, J gene, and CDR3 amino acid sequence. The percentage overlap between two repertoires was calculated by dividing the number of shared unique clonotypes by the size of the smaller repertoire. Repertoire richness was assessed with RTK rarefaction, the Chao1 estimator, and Recon v2.1 estimates of unobserved clonotypes. For all TCRbeta clonotypes obtained by the gDNA method from several donors, generation probabilities were computed with OLGA. In its TCRdb copy, this immuneACCESS table keeps in-frame sequences only and misses some clones. Where compared with another copy, unresolved V genes explain less than half of these, and the others have no known cause. V, J and clone size are those of that table, while D and trimming were read from the DNA. In this sample the table shows some 1 million clones, around 74% of which occur a single time. 1.4% to 1.5% of the sample is in the top ten clones.

About this clone itself: Its specific antigen is unknown. Per-base quality was not reported, and no clone a single base away is much larger than it.

The CDR3 runs 15 amino acids, cysteine and phenylalanine included. Only CDR3 DNA is held: 45 bases, read in frame from base 1. The germline V gene gives CDR1 as ENHRY and CDR2 as SYGVKD. V is cut by 0 bases and J by 0 bases, and the space between the germline ends is 8 bases. The sequenced sample consisted of memory CD4+ T cells sorted from blood. In light of the paper, this sample's cell subset or site label describes: CD45RA-negative fraction. The chain joins TRBV10-3 to TRBJ1-1; there is no confident call for the D gene. The TCR sequence derives from a man between 18 and 29 years old in good health. CDR3 region: CAISESGIMNTEAFF. Here is the DNA: TGTGCCATCAGTGAGTCAGGGATCATGAACACTGAAGCTTTCTTT.